The 31 T cell receptor beta chains below were found in one sample sequenced in a study of blood T cells in healthy people across ages. Through a sample-barcoded 5' primer and a J-beta primer mix, a second PCR was run for roughly 6 to 11 cycles. Each CDR3 protein gets one entry after TCRdb re-called the 5' RACE reads with MiXCR. The sample shows roughly 1.9 million distinct CDR3 sequences, about 39% of them seen only once. The sample was blood. The receptors originated from a human donor in good health.

Turning to this clonotype: The junction shows a germline mismatch at one end, possibly a read error. The chain employs TRBV5-1 and TRBJ1-4; D not certain. Looked up from germline, CDR1 is SGHRS and CDR2 is YFSETQ. The CDR3 is 14 residues long. In nucleotides, the CDR3 is TGCGCCAGCGGCTTAGTGGAGGGAGGAGAAAAACTGTTTTTT. This translates into CASGLVEGGEKLFF.

This clonotype was seen more than once but under ten times. This chain's CDR3 is CSALPVLQRGETQYF. The CDR3 DNA reads as TGCAGTGCCCTCCCAGTACTCCAGCGTGGTGAGACCCAGTACTTC. J is TRBJ2-5 and V is TRBV20-1, with D unresolved. The CDR3 is 15 residues long. Trimming cost V 6 bases and J 5 bases, with 22 bases left between them. The germline CDR1 and CDR2 sequences are DFQATT and SNEGSKA (reference sequence).

This clonotype has a single count. The V gene is TRBV20-1, the J gene TRBJ2-1; tentative D call: TRBD2 (6 bases). The CDR3 length is 14 residues. Trimming left V 5 bases short and J 8 bases short, with 19 bases between. Germline V gives CDR1 DFQATT, CDR2 SNEGSKA (reference sequence). The CDR3, as DNA: TGCAGTGCTCGACCCGAGGAGGGGCTGGATGAGCAGTTCTTC. It specifies CSARPEEGLDEQFF.

This sequence joins TRBV15 and TRBJ2-6; D unresolved. Germline-derived CDR1 and CDR2 are LNHNV and YYDKDF (reference sequence). V shed 8 bases and J shed 0 bases, with 8 bases lying between them. The CDR3 has 14 residues. In DNA form, the CDR3 reads TGTGCCACCCGGAGCCCCTCTGGGGCCAACGTCCTGACTTTC. It codes for CATRSPSGANVLTF.

The chain uses TRBV20-1 and TRBJ2-7, with TRBD1 matching over 8 bases. CDR3 length: 13 amino acids. CDR1 and CDR2 (germline): DFQATT, SNEGSKA (reference sequence). Germline trimming cut 4 bases from V and 9 bases from J; bases unmatched to any gene: 11. CDR3 DNA: TGCAGTGCTACCCGGACAGGGTTTTCGACGCAGTACTTC. Protein product: CSATRTGFSTQYF.

The chain is built from TRBV4-3 and TRBJ2-2; D unresolved. The CDR3 extends over 15 amino acids. Germline V CDR1 and CDR2: LGHNA, YSLEER. Trimming left V 0 bases short and J 1 base short, with 6 bases between. The CDR3 sequence: CASSQDPLNTGELFF. The CDR3 bases are TGCGCCAGCAGCCAAGATCCGCTGAACACCGGGGAGCTGTTTTTT.

The CDR3 loop is CASSAPARGGWNTEAFF. DNA for the CDR3: TGCGCCAGCAGCGCCCCAGCGAGGGGCGGGTGGAACACTGAAGCTTTCTTT. V gene TRBV5-1 combines with J gene TRBJ1-1; tentative D call: TRBD1 (5 bases). The CDR3 contains 17 residues. CDR1 SGHRS and CDR2 YFSETQ come from the germline V gene. Trimming cost V 4 bases and J 1 base, with 20 bases left between them.

The V and J genes are TRBV5-1 and TRBJ1-6; D possibly corresponds to TRBD1 (5 bases). CDR1 is SGHRS and CDR2 is YFSETQ in the germline V gene. The CDR3 spans 14 residues. V lost 0 bases, J lost 14 bases, and 15 bases lay in between. CDR3 in amino acids: CASSLAGDSLALHF. Here the CDR3 DNA reads TGCGCCAGCAGCTTGGCCGGGGACTCATTAGCCCTCCACTTT.

In its sample, this clonotype was seen a few times. The CDR3 reads CASSFGGAGNEQFF. CDR3 coding DNA: TGCGCCAGCAGCTTCGGGGGGGCGGGAAATGAGCAGTTCTTC. The chain joins TRBV5-1 to TRBJ2-1, with 8 nucleotides matching TRBD2. Unmatched junction bases numbered 5, after V lost 2 bases and J lost 7 bases. The CDR3 length is 14 residues. Per the germline V gene, CDR1 is SGHRS and CDR2 is YFSETQ.

V and J are TRBV5-5 and TRBJ1-2; D is uncertain. This CDR3 region has 15 residues. V dropped 2 bases and J dropped 2 bases, with 13 bases sitting between them. Germline values: CDR1 SGHKS, CDR2 YYEKEE (reference sequence). The CDR3 DNA follows: TGTGCCAGCAGCTTAGATCCGGGAACCAACTATGGCTACACCTTC. It encodes CASSLDPGTNYGYTF.

The chain couples TRBV7-2 to TRBJ2-7; TRBD1 matches 9 bases. Trimming at V came to 5 bases and at J to 6 bases, leaving 14 bases not matched to a gene. Per the germline V gene, CDR1 is SGHTA and CDR2 is FQGNSA. CDR3 size: 16 residues. CDR3 region: CASSPTRTGASSEQYF. Here the CDR3 DNA reads TGTGCCAGCAGCCCAACTAGGACAGGGGCGTCTTCCGAGCAGTACTTC. Based on the CDR3 plus reference TRBV7-2 and TRBJ2-7, the full variable domain is GAGVSQSPSNKVTEKGKDVELRCDPISGHTALYWYRQSLGQGLEFLIYFQGNSAPDKSGLPSDRFSAERTGGSVSTLTIQRTQQEDSAVYLCASSPTRTGASSEQYFGPGTRLTVT.

In the case of this clonotype: The junction departs from the called germline gene at one end, perhaps through a read error. The rearrangement joins TRBV5-1 to TRBJ2-1, with a weak D call TRBD2 (6 bases). The CDR3 has 15 residues. Per the germline V gene, CDR1 is SGHRS and CDR2 is YFSETQ. CDR3 in amino acids: CASSLDGGSGNERFF. The CDR3, as DNA: TGCGCCAGCAGCTTGGATGGGGGGTCGGGGAATGAGCGGTTCTTC.

A note on this clonotype: Mismatch with germline at one junction end may stem from a read error. J is TRBJ2-7 and V is TRBV9; D might be TRBD2 (6 bases). CDR3 length equals 15 residues. Germline V lookup: CDR1 SGDLS, CDR2 YYNGEE. The CDR3 sequence is CAGSVGGVGEYEQYF. The CDR3 nucleotides are TGTGCCGGCAGCGTAGGAGGGGTAGGCGAATACGAGCAGTACTTC.

The V gene is TRBV29-1, the J gene TRBJ2-7, with D hard to call. Trimming removed 4 bases at V and 0 bases at J, with 10 bases between. The CDR3 extends over 13 amino acids. Germline V gene data show CDR1 as SQVTM and CDR2 as ANQGSEA. The CDR3 sequence: CSVGTASSYEQYF. CDR3 coding DNA: TGCAGCGTTGGAACAGCAAGCTCCTACGAGCAGTACTTC.

The chain recombines TRBV3-1 with TRBJ2-7, with D unresolved. Germline CDR1 LGHDT, CDR2 YNNKEL (reference sequence). The CDR3 covers 14 residues. The germline V and J ends were trimmed by 4 bases and 5 bases, with 15 bases remaining between them. In DNA form, the CDR3 reads TGTGCCAGCAGCCGTTCATCGGTGGGCCACGAGCAGTACTTC. It codes for CASSRSSVGHEQYF.

Only a few counts were recorded for this clonotype. CDR3 protein: CASYATGGGYTF. CDR3 DNA sequence: TGTGCCAGCTATGCGACAGGGGGAGGCTACACCTTC. The chain couples TRBV28 to TRBJ1-2; 9 bases agree with TRBD1. This CDR3 has 12 residues. V dropped 8 bases and J dropped 8; count of bases not matched to a gene: 6. The germline V gene has CDR1 MDHEN and CDR2 SYDVKM.

This clonotype was detected a few times. J is TRBJ1-5 and V is TRBV6-6; D gene unclear. V lost 6 bases and J lost 2, with 14 bases in between. CDR3 length equals 15 residues. CDR1 and CDR2 (germline): MNHNY, SVGAGI (reference sequence). In DNA form, the CDR3 reads TGTGCCAGCAGCGGGCCCTATGGAGGCAATCAGCCCCAGCATTTT. This gives the protein CASSGPYGGNQPQHF.

The rearrangement joins TRBV12-3 or TRBV12-4 to TRBJ2-3; possibly TRBD1 for D (6 bases). The CDR3 spans 16 residues. The V end was cut by 0 bases, the J end by 4 bases, with 14 bases between. The CDR3 sequence: CASSLAGAERADTQYF. DNA of the CDR3: TGTGCCAGCAGTTTAGCGGGGGCGGAGAGGGCAGATACGCAGTATTTT.

The chain has TRBV6-1 and TRBJ1-4, with a weak D call TRBD1 (5 bases). Germline assignment: CDR1 MNHNS and CDR2 SASEGT. Trimming took off 4 bases at V and 5 bases at J, with 14 bases between the two ends. The CDR3 loop spans 15 amino acids. The CDR3 DNA is TGTGCCAGCAGTGGGGGGTCCGGAGGGAATGAAAAACTGTTTTTT. It is translated as CASSGGSGGNEKLFF.

The chain carries TRBV5-1 and TRBJ1-1; D is possibly TRBD1 (5 bases). Per germline, CDR1 SGHRS and CDR2 YFSETQ. Trimming pared 2 bases from V and 1 base from J, leaving 9 bases between. CDR3 length: 14 amino acids. CDR3 nucleotides: TGCGCCAGCAGCTTTGACAGCGCGAACACTGAAGCTTTCTTT. This codes for CASSFDSANTEAFF.

This clonotype was counted between two and nine times. This rearrangement joins TRBV6-1 to TRBJ1-2, with a possible D match to TRBD1 (5 bases). The CDR3 is made up of 16 amino acids. Trimming took 0 bases from V and 5 from J, leaving 16 bases between them. Germline V gene data show CDR1 as MNHNS and CDR2 as SASEGT. The CDR3 protein is CASSEALRGAWYGYTF. The CDR3 region has the DNA TGTGCCAGCAGTGAAGCGCTGAGGGGCGCGTGGTATGGCTACACCTTC.

In this sample, this clonotype turned up many times. In DNA, the CDR3 is TGCGCCAGCAGCCAAACAGGGGGCGGCTATGGCTACACCTTC. Protein: CASSQTGGGYGYTF. The V and J genes are TRBV4-1 and TRBJ1-2; 9 nucleotides agree with TRBD1. The germline CDR1 and CDR2 sequences are MGHRA and YSYEKL. This CDR3 is built from 14 residues. The V and J ends lost 2 bases and 4 bases, in that order; junction bases with no gene match: 2.

The chain employs TRBV20-1 and TRBJ2-2; D is perhaps TRBD1 (5 bases). With 3 bases removed from V and 0 bases from J, the gap between germline ends came to 11 bases. Germline V CDR1 and CDR2: DFQATT, SNEGSKA (reference sequence). This CDR3 has 15 amino acids. Here the CDR3 DNA reads TGCAGTGCTAGTTTCAGGGCCCCGAACACCGGGGAGCTGTTTTTT. Its translation is CSASFRAPNTGELFF.

The genes are TRBV7-2 and TRBJ2-3; D unresolved. The germline V gene encodes CDR1 SGHTA and CDR2 FQGNSA. The CDR3 has 13 residues. With 3 bases removed from V and 4 bases from J, the gap between germline ends came to 8 bases. The CDR3 bases are TGTGCCAGCAGCTTGGGGTGGGCAGATACGCAGTATTTT. Translating gives CASSLGWADTQYF.

The genes are TRBV7-8 and TRBJ1-1; no clear D gene. Trimming took off 5 bases at V and 0 bases at J, with 16 bases between the two ends. Germline values: CDR1 SGHVS, CDR2 FQNEAQ. The CDR3 is 16 residues long. The CDR3 is CASSPPDGVLNTEAFF. The CDR3 bases are TGTGCCAGCAGCCCACCGGACGGAGTATTGAACACTGAAGCTTTCTTT.

The V gene is TRBV21-1, the J gene TRBJ1-1; the D call in the table, TRBD1, was not verified against the DNA. TRBV21-1 is noted as a pseudogene. The CDR3 loop spans 15 amino acids. The CDR3 DNA reads TGTGCCAGCAGCAGTTCAACCGGGGCCAACACTGAAGCTTTCTTT. Its translation: CASSSSTGANTEAFF.

This chain joins TRBV3-1 and TRBJ1-6; D gene ambiguous. V was shortened by 1 base and J by 8 bases, with 18 bases between the two germline ends. In germline, CDR1 is LGHDT, CDR2 YNNKEL (reference sequence). The CDR3 length is 17 residues. The CDR3 sequence is CASSQVRAAPRHSPLHF. The CDR3 DNA is TGTGCCAGCAGCCAAGTTAGGGCGGCCCCCAGACATTCACCCCTCCACTTT.

This clonotype occurred once. V is TRBV9 and J is TRBJ1-4; perhaps TRBD1 as D (5 bases). The germline V gene has CDR1 SGDLS and CDR2 YYNGEE. The length of the CDR3 is 17 residues. V lost 1 base and J 1 base, leaving 14 bases between the germline ends. Written as DNA, the CDR3 is TGTGCCAGCAGCGTAACAGGATGGGGGGGAACTAATGAAAAACTGTTTTTT. Amino acids: CASSVTGWGGTNEKLFF.

This clonotype occurred a few times. The CDR3 DNA sequence: TGCGCCAGCAGCCAGTGGACAGGGGCTTCCAATGAGCAGTTCTTC. It encodes CASSQWTGASNEQFF. The chain combines TRBV4-1 with TRBJ2-1; 9 bases agree with TRBD1. The CDR3 spans 15 residues. Looked up from germline, CDR1 is MGHRA and CDR2 is YSYEKL. V was clipped by 3 bases and J by 6 bases; unmatched bases: 6.

The genes are TRBV9 and TRBJ1-2; D is perhaps TRBD1 (5 bases). V was cut by 0 bases and J by 8 bases, with 11 bases left in between. Germline values: CDR1 SGDLS, CDR2 YYNGEE. This CDR3 is 13 amino acids long. The CDR3 here is CASSVEFEGGYTF. As DNA, the CDR3 is TGTGCCAGCAGCGTAGAGTTTGAGGGGGGCTACACCTTC.

CDR3 protein: CASSPHIAGPPLHF. The DNA of the CDR3 is TGTGCCAGCAGTCCACACATCGCCGGGCCACCCCTCCACTTT. The gene calls are TRBV28 and TRBJ1-6; D not certain. Germline values: CDR1 MDHEN, CDR2 SYDVKM. The CDR3 is 14 amino acids. Trimming took off 5 bases at V and 11 bases at J, with 16 bases between the two ends.